This T cell receptor (beta chain) was documented in a study of T cell responses to AZD1222 COVID-19 vaccine. Study-level results: Two AZD1222 administrations were followed by greater Spike-specific TCR breadth and depth.

The V gene's germline CDR1 is LNHDA and CDR2 SQIVND (reference sequence). Trimming cost V 5 bases and J 7 bases, with 14 bases left between them. This CDR3 spans 14 amino acids. Assay used: immunoSEQ multiplex PCR; TCRdb lists only in-frame clones, some missing. Of roughly 160,000 clones listed, roughly 85% were seen once; the top ten hold roughly 0.98%. About this clone: Antigen specificity is unknown.

The V and J genes are TRBV19 and TRBJ1-4; D gene unclear. The sequence was collected from an adult who received the AZD1222 COVID-19 vaccine. The specimen was peripheral blood, collected 28 days after the second AZD1222 dose. This CDR3 reads CASSLVKKGEKLFF. In DNA form, the CDR3 reads TGTGCCAGTAGTTTGGTTAAAAAGGGTGAAAAACTGTTTTTT.